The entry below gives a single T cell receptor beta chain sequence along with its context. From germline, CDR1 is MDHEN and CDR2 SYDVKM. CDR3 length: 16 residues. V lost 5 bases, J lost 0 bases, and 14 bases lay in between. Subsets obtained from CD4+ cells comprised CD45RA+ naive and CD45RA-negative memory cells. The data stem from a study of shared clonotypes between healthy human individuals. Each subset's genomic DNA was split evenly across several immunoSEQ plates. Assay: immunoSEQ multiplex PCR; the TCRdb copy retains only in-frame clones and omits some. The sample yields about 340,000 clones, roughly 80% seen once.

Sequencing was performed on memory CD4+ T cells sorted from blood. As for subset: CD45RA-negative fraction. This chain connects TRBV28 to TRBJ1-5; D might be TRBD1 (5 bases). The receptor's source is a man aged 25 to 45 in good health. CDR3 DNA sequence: TGTGCCAGCAGTACTCGGAGGGGATATAGCAATCAGCCCCAGCATTTT. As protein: CASSTRRGYSNQPQHF. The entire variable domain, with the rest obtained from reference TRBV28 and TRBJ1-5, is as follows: DVKVTQSSRYLVKRTGEKVFLECVQDMDHENMFWYRQDPGLGLRLIYFSYDVKMKEKGDIPEGYSVSREKKERFSLILESASTNQTSMYLCASSTRRGYSNQPQHFGDGTRLSIL.